This TCR beta chain was documented in a study of Graves' ophthalmopathy and Graves' hyperthyroidism. This clonotype showed up many times. Germline V gene lookup returns CDR1 DFQATT and CDR2 SNEGSKA (reference sequence). With 2 bases removed from V and 4 bases from J, the gap between germline ends came to 12 bases. This CDR3 contains 13 residues. Amplified TCR beta CDR3 regions were obtained using RNA transcripts as template. In the first round, RT-PCR was carried out with HTBI primers, and a multiplex PCR formed the second round. TCRdb reprocessed the multiplex PCR reads with MiXCR, giving one entry per CDR3 protein. The profile shows about 480,000 distinct CDR3 sequences, approximately 15% of them singletons.

Material for sequencing was blood. The clonotype was recovered from a woman in her 30s with Graves' ophthalmopathy. V and J are TRBV20-1 and TRBJ2-7; the D gene is possibly TRBD2 (6 bases). The CDR3 is CSARLRGTYEQYF. As DNA, the CDR3 is TGCAGTGCTAGACTGCGGGGTACTTACGAGCAGTACTTC.